Listed below are T cell receptor beta chains from one sample, sequenced in a study of T cells expressing NK-cell markers. After re-calling the 5' RACE reads, TCRdb lists one entry per CDR3 protein, DNA absent. The sample table sets out about 460,000 distinct CDR3 sequences. The sample was blood T cells: a sorted CD56 or NKG2C T cell subset, CD4+ or CD8+ T cells, or bulk PBMC T cells (not recorded which). Receptors originate from a woman between 45 and 65 years old in good health. The CDR3 runs from the conserved cysteine through the conserved F or W. The order of the fields is J gene, V gene, CDR3 protein.

TRBJ2-1 | TRBV7-3 | CASSRQGGFQFF
TRBJ2-3 | TRBV5-1 | CASSLALAGLYTQYF
TRBJ2-1 | TRBV9 | CASSVEGLGGNEQFF
TRBJ2-1 | TRBV5-1 | CASSLLAAQSPFF
TRBJ2-3 | TRBV20-1 | CSARSLGLAGGGDTDTQYF
TRBJ2-1 | TRBV6-1 | CASSTQGGNYYNEQFF
TRBJ2-3 | TRBV18 | CASSSTSGRLDTQYF
TRBJ2-7 | TRBV21-1 | CASSNTQGEQRETPYEQYF
TRBJ2-1 | TRBV5-1 | CASSPSPGQGSKEQFF
TRBJ2-4 | TRBV12-3/TRBV12-4 | CASSDRAKNIQYF
TRBJ2-3 | TRBV5-1 | CASSNGTFVADTQYF
TRBJ2-6 | TRBV12-3/TRBV12-4 | CASSLYIREGSGANVLTF
TRBJ2-5 | TRBV29-1 | CSGGQAEETQYF
TRBJ1-2 | TRBV5-1 | CASSTGTGLANYGYTF
TRBJ2-5 | TRBV5-5 | CASSFSRGVKETQYF
TRBJ2-5 | TRBV7-9 | CASSWAVGAGGPALQETQYF
TRBJ1-5 | TRBV20-1 | CSATGVVGNQPQHF
TRBJ2-1 | TRBV7-9 | CASSYVPSGRDEQFF
TRBJ1-6 | TRBV7-8 | CASSSQRSNNSPLHF
TRBJ1-3 | TRBV18 | CASSPKTRVSGNTIYF
TRBJ2-5 | TRBV5-1 | CASSVMTSGQETQYF
TRBJ2-5 | TRBV4-1 | CASSLAGGRGYQETQYF
TRBJ2-3 | TRBV20-1 | CSANIAGGPSSTDTQYF
TRBJ2-5 | TRBV9 | CASSLSSGRGETQYF
TRBJ1-5 | TRBV5-6 | CASSPDPGQPQHF
TRBJ2-2 | TRBV5-4 | CASSPTGEEKLFF
TRBJ2-4 | TRBV20-1 | CSARDQSGYKNIQYF
TRBJ2-1 | TRBV10-3 | CAISDSPWGLAGVDEQFF
TRBJ2-7 | TRBV30 | CAWTPPGQGNHEQYF
TRBJ1-2 | TRBV5-6 | CASSEINSYGYTF
TRBJ1-1 | TRBV20-1 | CSGGPPGIEAFF
TRBJ2-3 | TRBV11-2 | CASSLGDGGTNTQYF
TRBJ2-7 | TRBV7-8 | CASSLVEWGVTSSYEQYF
TRBJ1-2 | TRBV2 | CASRSQGTSYGYTF
TRBJ2-3 | TRBV6-6 | CASSRQGSADTQYF
TRBJ2-3 | TRBV4-1 | CASSQDEGMRTDTQYF
TRBJ2-3 | TRBV6-2/TRBV6-3 | CASSLIAGTDTQYF
TRBJ1-4 | TRBV12-3/TRBV12-4 | CASSLGWREKLFF
TRBJ2-3 | TRBV7-8 | CASSLKAGAPGDTQYF
TRBJ1-2 | TRBV15 | CATSSGTGGRDGYTF
TRBJ2-1 | TRBV6-6 | CASGRHYNEQFF
TRBJ1-2 | TRBV20-1 | CSARQGGQEYGYTF
TRBJ1-5 | TRBV24-1 | CATSRGNQPQHF
TRBJ1-1 | TRBV12-3/TRBV12-4 | CASSPRKSRDRVDTEAFF
TRBJ2-1 | TRBV3-1 | CASSQPWRIRGNEQFF
TRBJ1-5 | TRBV12-3/TRBV12-4 | CASSPGGSQVNQPQHF
TRBJ2-2 | TRBV10-3 | CAISQREGKSGELFF
TRBJ2-3 | TRBV7-9 | CASSVTESSTDTQYF
TRBJ2-7 | TRBV6-2/TRBV6-3 | CASRPSAGEQYF
TRBJ1-3 | TRBV4-1 | CASSQGPAGNTIYF
TRBJ2-7 | TRBV5-1 | CASSLARQSYEQYF
TRBJ1-4 | TRBV5-1 | CASSLDGTQWEKLFF
TRBJ2-2 | TRBV20-1 | CSASGTLTGELFF
TRBJ1-1 | TRBV7-9 | CASSLVGRGNTEAFF
TRBJ2-1 | TRBV2 | CASDPVGGDEQFF
TRBJ1-5 | TRBV21-1 | CASSNYAHRGNQPQHF
TRBJ2-7 | TRBV10-3 | CAISDLQGTEQYF